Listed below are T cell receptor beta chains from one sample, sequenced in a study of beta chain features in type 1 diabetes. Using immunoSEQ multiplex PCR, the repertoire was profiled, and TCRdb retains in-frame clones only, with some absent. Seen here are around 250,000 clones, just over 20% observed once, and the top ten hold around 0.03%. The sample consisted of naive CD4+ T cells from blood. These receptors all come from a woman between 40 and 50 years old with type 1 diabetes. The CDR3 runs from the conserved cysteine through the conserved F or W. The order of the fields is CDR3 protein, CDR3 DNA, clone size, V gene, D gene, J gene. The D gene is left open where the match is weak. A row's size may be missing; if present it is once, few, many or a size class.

CSARTVGGNQPQHF	TGCAGCGCCCGGACAGTAGGAGGCAATCAGCCCCAGCATTTT	-	TRBV29-1	-	TRBJ1-5
CASSTNRDRSSNTGELFF	TGTGCCAGCAGCACTAACCGGGACAGGTCTTCGAACACCGGGGAGCTGTTTTTT	-	TRBV9	TRBD1	TRBJ2-2
CASSPIPGPRGEKLFF	TGTGCCAGCAGCCCCATACCAGGGCCACGGGGGGAAAAACTGTTTTTT	few	TRBV2	-	TRBJ1-4
CASSLAAGQSAYNEQFF	TGTGCCAGCAGCTTAGCGGCTGGACAGTCGGCCTACAATGAGCAGTTCTTC	-	TRBV7-6	-	TRBJ2-1
CASSPWGEAEAFF	TGTGCCAGCAGCCCCTGGGGAGAAGCTGAAGCTTTCTTT	few	TRBV11-1	-	TRBJ1-1
CSVVLTAAGNQPQHF	TGCAGCGTAGTTCTGACAGCCGCGGGGAATCAGCCCCAGCATTTT	-	TRBV29-1	-	TRBJ1-5
CASSQDRDYGYTF	TGTGCCAGCTCCCAGGACAGAGACTATGGCTACACCTTC	few	TRBV18	-	TRBJ1-2
CASSLYLNTGELFF	TGTGCCAGCAGCTTGTATCTGAACACCGGGGAGCTGTTTTTT	-	TRBV5-4	-	TRBJ2-2
CAWSVSGYEQYF	TGTGCCTGGAGTGTCTCGGGTTACGAGCAGTACTTC	-	TRBV30	-	TRBJ2-7
CASSQDWRQLNEQFF	TGCGCCAGCAGCCAAGATTGGAGACAGCTCAATGAGCAGTTCTTC	-	TRBV4-3	-	TRBJ2-1
CASSRGDGNEKLFF	TGTGCCAGCAGCCGGGGGGACGGGAATGAAAAACTGTTTTTT	-	TRBV5-6	-	TRBJ1-4
CAWSVRLAGDRPSTQYF	TGTGCCTGGAGTGTTCGGCTAGCGGGAGATAGACCATCTACGCAGTATTTT	few	TRBV30	TRBD2	TRBJ2-3
CASSVGDRGARNTEAFF	TGTGCCAGCAGCGTAGGGGACAGGGGGGCCCGGAACACTGAAGCTTTCTTT	-	TRBV9	TRBD1	TRBJ1-1
CASRSPGVNTGELFF	TGCGCCAGCCGCTCGCCCGGGGTGAACACCGGGGAGCTGTTTTTT	few	TRBV5-1	-	TRBJ2-2
CASSLRASGGAETQYF	TGTGCCAGCAGCTTACGGGCTAGCGGGGGAGCTGAGACCCAGTACTTC	-	TRBV7-3	TRBD2	TRBJ2-5
CASSLERGHSGYTF	TGTGCCAGCAGCTTAGAAAGGGGGCACAGTGGCTACACCTTC	-	TRBV7-2	TRBD1	TRBJ1-2
CASSLAQGLYQPQHF	TGTGCCAGCAGCTTAGCGCAGGGCTTGTATCAGCCCCAGCATTTT	-	TRBV7-2	-	TRBJ1-5
CASSHEGTGEETQYF	TGTGCCAGCAGTCACGAAGGGACAGGGGAAGAGACCCAGTACTTC	-	TRBV2	TRBD1	TRBJ2-5
CSYFTGQGGEQFF	TGCAGCTATTTTACCGGACAGGGTGGTGAGCAGTTCTTC	few	TRBV29-1	TRBD1	TRBJ2-1
CATSRYDGGPNYGYTF	TGTGCCACCAGCCGCTACGACGGGGGACCCAACTATGGCTACACCTTC	-	TRBV15	-	TRBJ1-2
CASSLGTTLHEQFF	TGTGCCAGCAGTTTGGGGACTACCCTACATGAGCAGTTCTTC	-	TRBV28	TRBD2	TRBJ2-1
CASSPYGNTEAFF	TGTGCCAGCAGCCCCTACGGGAACACTGAAGCTTTCTTT	few	TRBV14	-	TRBJ1-1
CASSRTGTGYNEQFF	TGTGCCAGCAGCAGAACCGGGACAGGGTACAATGAGCAGTTCTTC	-	TRBV7-8	TRBD1	TRBJ2-1